Listed below are T cell receptor beta chains from one sample, sequenced in a study of cytomegalovirus exposure and HLA in healthy donors. Clones were sequenced by immunoSEQ multiplex PCR, and TCRdb holds only the in-frame ones, with some missing. The sample contains about 210,000 clones, around 80% of which appear only once. The sample comprised PBMCs. These receptor sequences come from a man aged 35 to 55 in good health and CMV-seropositive. CDR3s include the opening cysteine and the closing phenylalanine or tryptophan. Fields, in order: D gene, J gene, clone size, V gene, CDR3 DNA, CDR3 protein. D genes are given only for firm matches. Expanded clones get a size class; other rows say once, few or many, or leave the size out.

d_gene: -
j_gene: TRBJ2-1
abundance: -
v_gene: TRBV7-2
CDR3nt: TGTGCCAGCAGCAAACAGGGGGGGGCCTACAATGAGCAGTTCTTC
CDR3aa: CASSKQGGAYNEQFF

d_gene: TRBD2
j_gene: TRBJ2-1
abundance: -
v_gene: TRBV6-4
CDR3nt: TGTGCCAGCAGTGACCTCTATGAGGGACTAGCCCACAATGAGCAGTTCTTC
CDR3aa: CASSDLYEGLAHNEQFF

d_gene: -
j_gene: TRBJ2-5
abundance: -
v_gene: TRBV7-8
CDR3nt: TGTGCCAGCAGCTCAGGACAGCGAGAGACCCAGTACTTC
CDR3aa: CASSSGQRETQYF

d_gene: -
j_gene: TRBJ2-1
abundance: -
v_gene: TRBV4-1
CDR3nt: TGCGCCAGCAGCCAAGAATTAGCTAGCTCCTACAATGAGCAGTTCTTC
CDR3aa: CASSQELASSYNEQFF

d_gene: TRBD2
j_gene: TRBJ2-3
abundance: -
v_gene: TRBV15
CDR3nt: TGTGCCACCACGGCGGGAGGTAGCACAGATACGCAGTATTTT
CDR3aa: CATTAGGSTDTQYF

d_gene: TRBD1
j_gene: TRBJ2-7
abundance: -
v_gene: TRBV7-7
CDR3nt: TGTGCTAGCAGCCAATGGACAGGGGACGAGCAGTACTTC
CDR3aa: CASSQWTGDEQYF

d_gene: TRBD2
j_gene: TRBJ2-1
abundance: -
v_gene: TRBV29-1
CDR3nt: TGCAGCGTTGAAGACGAGGGTGGGGGCGGGAGGCCCTGGAATGAGCAGTTCTTC
CDR3aa: CSVEDEGGGGRPWNEQFF

d_gene: -
j_gene: TRBJ2-1
abundance: -
v_gene: TRBV9
CDR3nt: TGTGCCAGCAGCGTAGTCCCCGGGAAGCAGTATGAGCAGTTCTTC
CDR3aa: CASSVVPGKQYEQFF

d_gene: -
j_gene: TRBJ2-7
abundance: once
v_gene: TRBV5-5
CDR3nt: TGTGCCAGCCTTAGAGGACAGCCACCAAGGAACGTTCCCTACGAGCAGTACTTC
CDR3aa: CASLRGQPPRNVPYEQYF

d_gene: -
j_gene: TRBJ2-3
abundance: few
v_gene: TRBV6-1
CDR3nt: TGTGCCAGCAGACCCGGGCAGGGCCCAGGGATGCAGTATTTT
CDR3aa: CASRPGQGPGMQYF

d_gene: -
j_gene: TRBJ1-4
abundance: -
v_gene: TRBV16
CDR3nt: TGTGCCAGCAGCCCGATGGGGGCGTCTAATGAAAAACTGTTTTTT
CDR3aa: CASSPMGASNEKLFF

d_gene: -
j_gene: TRBJ2-3
abundance: -
v_gene: TRBV5-6
CDR3nt: TGTGCCAGCAGCTCGGTGGGCCTATTGACTAGGTCCACAGATACGCAGTATTTT
CDR3aa: CASSSVGLLTRSTDTQYF

d_gene: -
j_gene: TRBJ2-1
abundance: few
v_gene: TRBV5-6
CDR3nt: TGTGCCAGCAGCTTGAAGCGCGGCAGCAGCTCCTACAATGAGCAGTTCTTC
CDR3aa: CASSLKRGSSSYNEQFF

d_gene: -
j_gene: TRBJ2-7
abundance: -
v_gene: TRBV11-2
CDR3nt: TGTGCCAGCAGCTTAGAGTCTGGCGGATTCTACGAGCAGTACTTC
CDR3aa: CASSLESGGFYEQYF

d_gene: TRBD1
j_gene: TRBJ1-2
abundance: -
v_gene: TRBV5-4
CDR3nt: TGTGCCAGCAGCTCGGGACAGATGAACTATGGCTACACCTTC
CDR3aa: CASSSGQMNYGYTF

d_gene: -
j_gene: TRBJ2-7
abundance: -
v_gene: TRBV5-1
CDR3nt: TGCGCCAGCAGCTTGGTGGGGGGATACGAGCAGTACTTC
CDR3aa: CASSLVGGYEQYF

d_gene: TRBD2
j_gene: TRBJ2-7
abundance: few
v_gene: TRBV4-1
CDR3nt: TGCGCCAGCAGCCAAGTGGCTAGCGGGGACTACGAGCAGTACTTC
CDR3aa: CASSQVASGDYEQYF

d_gene: TRBD2
j_gene: TRBJ2-1
abundance: -
v_gene: TRBV30
CDR3nt: TGTGCCTGGAGTGTACCAGGACTAGCGGGAGGCAATGAGCAGTTCTTC
CDR3aa: CAWSVPGLAGGNEQFF

d_gene: -
j_gene: TRBJ2-2
abundance: -
v_gene: TRBV15
CDR3nt: TGTGCCACCAGCAGAGTACCCGGGACGGGGGACACCGGGGAGCTGTTTTTT
CDR3aa: CATSRVPGTGDTGELFF

d_gene: -
j_gene: TRBJ1-1
abundance: -
v_gene: TRBV28
CDR3nt: TGTGCCAGCAGCGTATACGCTAAAAGTCGTTCCCCTGAAGCTTTCTTT
CDR3aa: CASSVYAKSRSPEAFF

d_gene: TRBD2
j_gene: TRBJ2-1
abundance: -
v_gene: TRBV15
CDR3nt: TGTGCCACCAGCACCTCCCTGGGCGGGAGGCCCGGCAATGAGCAGTTCTTC
CDR3aa: CATSTSLGGRPGNEQFF

d_gene: -
j_gene: TRBJ2-7
abundance: -
v_gene: TRBV7-3
CDR3nt: TGTGCCAGCAGCCTCGAGAAAGGAGACGAGCAGTACTTC
CDR3aa: CASSLEKGDEQYF

d_gene: TRBD1
j_gene: TRBJ1-1
abundance: -
v_gene: TRBV29-1
CDR3nt: TGCAGCGTCCTAATACAGGGGAACGCTGAAGCTTTCTTT
CDR3aa: CSVLIQGNAEAFF

d_gene: -
j_gene: TRBJ1-1
abundance: -
v_gene: TRBV5-1
CDR3nt: TGCGCCAGCAGCGAACAGGGGAACACTGAAGCTTTCTTT
CDR3aa: CASSEQGNTEAFF

d_gene: -
j_gene: TRBJ2-3
abundance: -
v_gene: TRBV10-3
CDR3nt: TGTGCCATCAGTGAGTCGATAGCCGTTAGCACAGATACGCAGTATTTT
CDR3aa: CAISESIAVSTDTQYF

d_gene: TRBD1
j_gene: TRBJ1-5
abundance: -
v_gene: TRBV5-1
CDR3nt: TGCGCCAGCAGCTCCGGGACAGTGGGCCCTGGCAATCAGCCCCAGCATTTT
CDR3aa: CASSSGTVGPGNQPQHF

d_gene: -
j_gene: TRBJ2-1
abundance: -
v_gene: TRBV27
CDR3nt: TGTGCCAGCAGTTTCTCTTCGGTCCCTTCCTACAATGAGCAGTTCTTC
CDR3aa: CASSFSSVPSYNEQFF

d_gene: TRBD1
j_gene: TRBJ1-1
abundance: -
v_gene: TRBV18
CDR3nt: TGTGCCAGCTCACCAGGACAGGGGGGTAACACTGAAGCTTTCTTT
CDR3aa: CASSPGQGGNTEAFF

d_gene: TRBD2
j_gene: TRBJ2-1
abundance: -
v_gene: TRBV9
CDR3nt: TGTGCCAGCAGCGAGGAGGGACTAGTTAGCGATGAGCAGTTCTTC
CDR3aa: CASSEEGLVSDEQFF